A single sample gave rise to the 30 T cell receptor beta chains below, sequenced in a study of shared clonotypes between healthy human individuals. This table comes from immunoSEQ multiplex PCR, and its TCRdb copy is limited to in-frame clones, with some not included. This table holds fewer than 650,000 clones, around 78% found once. Material: PBMCs. These receptors all stem from a woman in her forties in good health. Some clones in this sample may be carry-over from other donors' samples.

A few counts support this clone. The rearrangement links TRBV7-3 to TRBJ2-5; 8 bases line up with TRBD2. The CDR3 is 14 residues long. CDR1 is SGHTA, CDR2 FQGTGA, per germline. Trimming removed 4 bases from V and 3 bases from J; junction bases left unmatched: 4. The CDR3 DNA reads TGTGCCAGCAGCTCGGGACTAGGGAAAGAGACCCAGTACTTC. Protein: CASSSGLGKETQYF. Full variable domain (remainder filled in from reference TRBV7-3 and TRBJ2-5): GAGVSQTPSNKVTEKGKYVELRCDPISGHTALYWYRQSLGQGPEFLIYFQGTGAADDSGLPNDRFFAVRPEGSVSTLKIQRTERGDSAVYLCASSSGLGKETQYFGPGTRLLVL.

The rearrangement joins TRBV28 to TRBJ1-1, with 9 bases matching TRBD1. Germline assignment: CDR1 MDHEN and CDR2 SYDVKM. V was pared by 2 bases and J by 6 bases, with 7 bases of the junction left unmatched. CDR3 length: 15 amino acids. The CDR3 nucleotides are TGTGCCAGCAGTTTAAGGGACAGGGATGGTTCTGAAGCTTTCTTT. It is translated as CASSLRDRDGSEAFF.

The chain combines TRBV19 with TRBJ2-1, with D maybe TRBD2 (7 bases). Germline V gives CDR1 LNHDA, CDR2 SQIVND (reference sequence). This CDR3 is 16 amino acids long. Trimming took 3 bases from V and 5 from J, leaving 17 bases between them. The CDR3 spells CASSIGGPSRDNEQFF. The CDR3 nucleotides read TGTGCCAGTAGTATCGGGGGGCCGAGCCGGGACAATGAGCAGTTCTTC.

This clone has just one count. A much larger clone differs from this one at a single base, so this may be a read error. No conserved phenylalanine or tryptophan ends this CDR3, so it is likely a read error. V gene TRBV5-1 combines with J gene TRBJ1-1; 10 bases agree with TRBD1. The J segment lost 4 bases and the V segment lost 1 base, leaving 1 base of the junction unmatched. The CDR3 covers 14 residues. Germline V gene sequence: CDR1 SGHRS, CDR2 YFSETQ. The CDR3 DNA sequence: TGCGCCAGCAGCTTGAGGACAGGGGGCACTGAAGCTTTCCTT. Amino acids: CASSLRTGGTEAFL.

This chain uses TRBV29-1 with TRBJ2-1; D is unresolved. CDR3 size: 11 residues. Germline CDR1 is SQVTM and CDR2 is ANQGSEA. V dropped 5 bases and J dropped 5 bases, with 7 bases sitting between them. CDR3 in amino acids: CSVRLDNEQFF. CDR3 nucleotides: TGCAGCGTTAGGTTGGACAATGAGCAGTTCTTC.

The chain links TRBV5-4 to TRBJ2-3; 13 nucleotides line up with TRBD2. Trimming took 0 bases from V and 5 from J; bases not matched to a gene: 9. CDR1 and CDR2 (germline): SGHNT, YYREEE (reference sequence). The CDR3 runs to 18 residues. The CDR3 coding sequence is TGTGCCAGCAGCTTGGCCGTACTAGCGGGAGGGCAAATAGATACGCAGTATTTT. This sequence encodes CASSLAVLAGGQIDTQYF.

This clone is a singleton in its sample. One junction end disagrees with the germline gene, perhaps due to a read error. The chain uses TRBV27 and TRBJ1-2, with 8 bases aligning to TRBD1. The CDR3 contains 15 residues. Per the germline V gene, CDR1 is MNHEY and CDR2 is SMNVEV (reference sequence). This chain's CDR3 is CASSPGTGPNYGYAF. CDR3 bases: TGTGCCAGCAGTCCGGGGACAGGACCTAACTATGGCTACGCCTTC.

The rearrangement links TRBV6-1 to TRBJ2-7; D might be TRBD1 (5 bases). The V gene's germline CDR1 is MNHNS and CDR2 SASEGT. The CDR3 is 14 residues long. V dropped 2 bases and J dropped 0 bases, with 8 bases sitting between them. CDR3 residues: CASSEQTASYEQYF. The DNA of the CDR3 is TGTGCCAGCAGTGAACAGACAGCCTCCTACGAGCAGTACTTC.

To note about this clone: The junction departs from germline at one end; a sequencing error may be responsible. Other DNA sequences of this sample code for an identical CDR3. This chain connects TRBV7-3 to TRBJ1-5, with 7 bases aligning to TRBD1. The CDR3 runs to 15 residues. Germline V lookup: CDR1 SGHTA, CDR2 FQGTGA. CDR3 bases: TGCGCCAGCAGCCCCACCGACAGGGTCAATCAGCCCCAGCATTTT. Protein product: CASSPTDRVNQPQHF.

V and J are TRBV7-2 and TRBJ1-2, with D possibly matching TRBD1 (6 bases). With 2 bases removed from V and 6 bases from J, the gap between germline ends came to 13 bases. Germline V gives CDR1 SGHTA, CDR2 FQGNSA. The CDR3 length is 14 residues. CDR3 in DNA: TGTGCCAGCAGCTTAATTGGGGGCGCGGATGGCTACACCTTC. Residues: CASSLIGGADGYTF.

The table lists this clone with many counts. This same CDR3 is encoded by further DNA sequences in the sample. The rearrangement uses TRBV10-3 and TRBJ2-4, with no clear D. Germline CDR1 and CDR2: ENHRY and SYGVKD. Trimming removed 0 bases from V and 0 bases from J, with 12 bases in between. This CDR3 has 17 residues. CDR3 bases: TGTGCCATCAGTGAGTCGGGATTAATCTTAGCCAAAAACATTCAGTACTTC. This sequence encodes CAISESGLILAKNIQYF.

About this clone itself: Only one base separates this from a far larger clonotype, so it likely reflects a read error. The chain employs TRBV29-1 and TRBJ1-2, with a weak D call TRBD1 (5 bases). The germline CDR1 and CDR2 sequences are SQVTM and ANQGSEA. The CDR3 runs 15 residues. V was shortened by 7 bases and J by 1 base, with 19 bases between the two germline ends. Here the CDR3 reads CSANEDGGGNYGYTF. The CDR3, as DNA: TGCAGCGCTAATGAGGACGGCGGGGGTAACTATGGCTACACCTTC.

The chain combines TRBV9 with TRBJ2-5; 10 positions agree with TRBD1. CDR3 length: 15 amino acids. CDR1 SGDLS and CDR2 YYNGEE come from the germline V gene. Trimming removed 6 bases from V and 4 bases from J; junction bases left unmatched: 9. CDR3 nucleotide sequence: TGTGCCAGCAACAGGGGGGACAGGGGAATAGAGACCCAGTACTTC. Its protein product is CASNRGDRGIETQYF.

The V call is TRBV10-3, the J call TRBJ2-1; 10 positions match TRBD1. This CDR3 region has 15 residues. Germline CDR1 is ENHRY and CDR2 is SYGVKD. With 3 bases clipped from V and 6 bases from J, the junction kept 5 bases outside the gene matches. The CDR3 loop reads CAISDFGTGANEQFF. Written as DNA, the CDR3 is TGTGCCATCAGTGATTTTGGGACAGGGGCCAATGAGCAGTTCTTC.

The J gene is TRBJ2-1, the V gene TRBV11-3; 8 positions match TRBD2. The CDR3 is made up of 16 amino acids. Looked up from germline, CDR1 is SGHNT and CDR2 is YENEEA. The V segment lost 5 bases and the J segment 4 bases; nucleotides outside the gene matches: 10. As DNA, the CDR3 is TGTGCCAGCAGCCGACGAGCGGGAGAAGGGTACAATGAGCAGTTCTTC. Amino acids: CASSRRAGEGYNEQFF.

V is TRBV4-3 and J is TRBJ2-6; no firm D call. The V and J ends lost 1 base and 3 bases respectively, with 10 bases between them. CDR1 and CDR2 (germline): LGHNA, YSLEER. The CDR3 is 16 amino acids. The CDR3 DNA follows: TGCGCCAGCAGCCAAGTCCCCGGCGGTGGGGCCAACGTCCTGACTTTC. This sequence encodes CASSQVPGGGANVLTF.

The chain links TRBV2 to TRBJ1-1; TRBD1 agrees at 8 bases. Germline V gives CDR1 SNHLY, CDR2 FYNNEI. J was trimmed by 0 bases and V by 6 bases; bases with no gene match: 3. The CDR3 is 14 amino acids. The CDR3 DNA reads TGTGCCAGCAGGGGGGACAGGTTGAACACTGAAGCTTTCTTT. It translates to CASRGDRLNTEAFF.

As to this clone: This likely reflects a read error, since a far larger clone is one base away. This sample also contains other DNA sequences that code for the same CDR3. V usage is TRBV6-5 and J usage is TRBJ1-3; no clear D. The CDR3 totals 14 residues. V dropped 9 bases and J dropped 0 bases, with 12 bases sitting between them. Germline CDR1 and CDR2: MNHEY and SVGAGI. The CDR3 protein is CASTPGGSGNTIYF. The CDR3 DNA reads as TGTGCCAGTACCCCGGGCGGCTCTGGAAACACCATATATTTT.

This clone was recorded only once. This chain joins TRBV11-2 and TRBJ1-5; D is perhaps TRBD1 (6 bases). Trimming took off 0 bases at V and 1 base at J, with 13 bases between the two ends. This CDR3 comprises 17 residues. Per germline, CDR1 SGHAT and CDR2 FQNNGV. CDR3 protein: CASSLDRPGASNQPQHF. For the CDR3, the DNA is TGTGCCAGCAGCTTAGATCGCCCGGGGGCAAGCAATCAGCCCCAGCATTTT.

With regard to this clone: The junction differs from germline at one of its ends, possibly a read error. The chain combines TRBV30 with TRBJ1-4; 7 positions agree with TRBD1. The CDR3 contains 15 residues. Germline CDR1 reads GTSNPN; CDR2 reads SVGIG (reference sequence). This chain's CDR3 is CARSPYRGPNEKLFF. In nucleotides, the CDR3 is TGTGCCCGGAGTCCCTACAGGGGCCCTAATGAAAAACTGTTTTTT.

The rearrangement links TRBV19 to TRBJ1-4; D is unclear. The V end lost 3 bases, the J end lost 7 bases, and 21 bases lay between the germline ends. Germline values: CDR1 LNHDA, CDR2 SQIVND (reference sequence). The CDR3 is 17 residues long. CDR3 sequence reads: CASSILLRETSGEKLFF. CDR3 sequence (DNA): TGTGCCAGTAGTATCCTGCTGCGGGAGACGAGTGGTGAAAAACTGTTTTTT.

This clone was found a few times. The chain couples TRBV2 to TRBJ1-2; maybe TRBD1 (5 bases). The CDR3 has 14 residues. Trimming cost V 5 bases and J 1 base, with 11 bases left between them. Germline V gene lookup returns CDR1 SNHLY and CDR2 FYNNEI. The CDR3 protein is CASSRDGSNYGYTF. The CDR3 DNA follows: TGTGCCAGCAGTAGGGACGGGAGTAACTATGGCTACACCTTC.

The chain couples TRBV7-9 to TRBJ2-7; D call uncertain. V gave up 1 base and J gave up 4 bases, with 17 bases separating them. The length of the CDR3 is 16 residues. The germline V gene encodes CDR1 SEHNR and CDR2 FQNEAQ (reference sequence). CDR3 in amino acids: CASSLGGGEIAYEQYF. CDR3 DNA sequence: TGTGCCAGCAGCTTAGGAGGTGGAGAGATCGCGTACGAGCAGTACTTC.

The chain employs TRBV21-1 and TRBJ2-6. TRBV21-1 is shown as a pseudogene. The CDR3 spans 15 residues. The CDR3 loop reads CASSKKITGANVLTF. DNA for the CDR3: TGTGCCAGCAGCAAGAAGATTACTGGGGCCAACGTCCTGACTTTC.

CDR3 protein: CASRSGTSGAEQYF. As DNA, the CDR3 is TGCGCCAGCAGATCCGGGACTAGCGGAGCCGAGCAGTACTTC. The chain carries TRBV5-1 and TRBJ2-7; TRBD2 agrees at 11 bases. This CDR3 is built from 14 residues. The V gene's germline CDR1 is SGHRS and CDR2 YFSETQ. Trimming removed 5 bases from V and 6 bases from J; junction bases left unmatched: 7. Using reference TRBV5-1 and TRBJ2-7 for the parts outside the CDR3, the full variable domain is KAGVTQTPRYLIKTRGQQVTLSCSPISGHRSVSWYQQTPGQGLQFLFEYFSETQRNKGNFPGRFSGRQFSNSRSEMNVSTLELGDSALYLCASRSGTSGAEQYFGPGTRLTVT.

This chain joins TRBV7-3 and TRBJ1-5; possibly TRBD1 for D (6 bases). Trimming pared 5 bases from V and 0 bases from J, leaving 17 bases between. The V gene's germline CDR1 is SGHTA and CDR2 FQGTGA. CDR3 size: 17 residues. CDR3 loop: CASSNPRGQNSNQPQHF. The CDR3 nucleotides read TGTGCCAGCAGCAACCCCCGAGGACAGAATAGCAATCAGCCCCAGCATTTT.

The V and J genes are TRBV10-3 and TRBJ2-1, with 7 bases that match TRBD2. Germline V gene sequence: CDR1 ENHRY, CDR2 SYGVKD. V shed 3 bases, J shed 7 bases, and the junction held 9 bases outside the gene matches. CDR3 length: 15 amino acids. DNA for the CDR3: TGTGCCATCAGTGATGGGGGACTACGTGGAAATGAGCAGTTCTTC. Translating gives CAISDGGLRGNEQFF.

This clone was picked up a small number of times. The chain is built from TRBV18 and TRBJ2-3, with 10 bases fitting TRBD2. V dropped 1 base and J dropped 3; count of bases not matched to a gene: 7. The germline V gene has CDR1 KGHSH and CDR2 LQKENI. The CDR3 has 17 residues. Here the CDR3 DNA reads TGTGCCAGCTCACCACGGCTAGCGGGAGTAGGGACAGATACGCAGTATTTT. It specifies CASSPRLAGVGTDTQYF.

This clone was seen only a few times. This sequence joins TRBV18 and TRBJ2-7, with 9 bases matching TRBD1. The CDR3 has 16 amino acids. The V and J ends lost 1 base and 3 bases, in that order; junction bases with no gene match: 7. Germline values: CDR1 KGHSH, CDR2 LQKENI. Here the CDR3 DNA reads TGTGCCAGCTCACCACTTCTCACAGGGGGCGTCTACGAGCAGTACTTC. This gives the protein CASSPLLTGGVYEQYF.

This clone was detected once. The chain carries TRBV27 and TRBJ2-7; the match to TRBD2 covers 8 bases. The CDR3 totals 14 residues. With V trimmed by 7 bases and J by 5 bases, 10 bases remained unmatched. Germline CDR1 and CDR2: MNHEY and SMNVEV (reference sequence). CDR3 DNA sequence: TGTGCCAGCACCCCGGGGGGGCCAGGGAACGAGCAGTACTTC. Protein sequence: CASTPGGPGNEQYF.